This T cell receptor (beta chain) came from a study of T cell changes during pregnancy in multiple sclerosis. TCRdb keeps only in-frame clones here, not all; method: immunoSEQ multiplex PCR. The table shows about 75,000 clones, with roughly 90% occurring only once. The CDR3 is made up of 14 amino acids. CDR1 is SGHRS and CDR2 is YFSETQ in the germline V gene. V dropped 2 bases and J dropped 2 bases, with 11 bases sitting between them. This receptor was identified in a female donor in good health, enrolled as a control in a pregnancy study. The V call is TRBV5-1, the J call TRBJ2-7; D is possibly TRBD1 (5 bases). Sequences were derived from peripheral blood, sampled in the first trimester of pregnancy. CDR3 sequence reads: CASSFRVAPYEQYF. In DNA form, the CDR3 reads TGCGCCAGCAGCTTCAGGGTTGCCCCCTACGAGCAGTACTTC. The complete variable domain, with remaining parts taken from reference TRBV5-1 and TRBJ2-7, reads KAGVTQTPRYLIKTRGQQVTLSCSPISGHRSVSWYQQTPGQGLQFLFEYFSETQRNKGNFPGRFSGRQFSNSRSEMNVSTLELGDSALYLCASSFRVAPYEQYFGPGTRLTVT.